This T cell receptor (beta chain) was sequenced during a study of control samples from healthy donors and cancer patients. The data were produced by immunoSEQ multiplex PCR, yet TCRdb's version contains in-frame clones alone and is incomplete. This table holds 150,000 to 200,000 clones, 91% found once. This CDR3 has 16 residues. With V trimmed by 6 bases and J by 1 base, 1 base remained unmatched. Per the germline V gene, CDR1 is SNHLY and CDR2 is FYNNEI. This sequence was found in a woman in her forties in good health. The rearrangement uses TRBV2 and TRBJ2-4, with TRBD2 identical over 15 bases. The sequenced sample consisted of blood. The chain's CDR3 is CASSGLAGGAKNIQYF. CDR3 nucleotides: TGTGCCAGCAGCGGACTAGCGGGGGGGGCCAAAAACATTCAGTACTTC.